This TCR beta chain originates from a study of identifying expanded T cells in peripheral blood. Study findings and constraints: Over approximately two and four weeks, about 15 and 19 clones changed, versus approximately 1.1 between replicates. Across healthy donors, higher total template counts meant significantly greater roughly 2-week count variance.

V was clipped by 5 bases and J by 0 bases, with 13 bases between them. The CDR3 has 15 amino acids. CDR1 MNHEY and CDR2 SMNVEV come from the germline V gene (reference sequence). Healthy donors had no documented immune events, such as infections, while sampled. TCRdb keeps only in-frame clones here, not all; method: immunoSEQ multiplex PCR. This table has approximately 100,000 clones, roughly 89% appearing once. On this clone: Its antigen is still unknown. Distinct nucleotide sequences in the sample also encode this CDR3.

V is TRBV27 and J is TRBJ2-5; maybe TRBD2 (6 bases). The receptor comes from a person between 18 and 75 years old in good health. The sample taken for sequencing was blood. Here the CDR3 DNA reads TGTGCCAGCAGTCCGAGCCCGGGGGACCAAGAGACCCAGTACTTC. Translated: CASSPSPGDQETQYF.